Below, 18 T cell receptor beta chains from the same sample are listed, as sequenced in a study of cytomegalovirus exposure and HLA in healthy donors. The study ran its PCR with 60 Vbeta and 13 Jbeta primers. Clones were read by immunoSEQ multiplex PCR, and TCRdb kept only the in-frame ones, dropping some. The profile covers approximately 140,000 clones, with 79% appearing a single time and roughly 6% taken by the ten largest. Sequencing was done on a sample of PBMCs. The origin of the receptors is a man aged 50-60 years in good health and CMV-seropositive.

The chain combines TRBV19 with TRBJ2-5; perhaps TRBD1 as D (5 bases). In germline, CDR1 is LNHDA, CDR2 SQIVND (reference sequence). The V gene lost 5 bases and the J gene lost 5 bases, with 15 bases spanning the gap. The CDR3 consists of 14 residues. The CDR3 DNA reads TGTGCCAGTAGTCCCCCCAATCCAGGGGAGACCCAGTACTTC. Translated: CASSPPNPGETQYF.

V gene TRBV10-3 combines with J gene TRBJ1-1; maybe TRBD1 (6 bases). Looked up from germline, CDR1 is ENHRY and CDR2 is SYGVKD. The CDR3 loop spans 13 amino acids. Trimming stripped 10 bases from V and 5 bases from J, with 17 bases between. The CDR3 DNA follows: TGTGCCACCGTGGGGGGGCAGGGAACTGAAGCTTTCTTT. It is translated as CATVGGQGTEAFF.

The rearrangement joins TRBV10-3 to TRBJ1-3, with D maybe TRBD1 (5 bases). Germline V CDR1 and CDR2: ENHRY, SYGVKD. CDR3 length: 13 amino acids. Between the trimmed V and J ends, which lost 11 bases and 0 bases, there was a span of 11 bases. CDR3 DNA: TGTGCCTCGAGCGACAGCTCTGGAAACACCATATATTTT. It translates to CASSDSSGNTIYF.

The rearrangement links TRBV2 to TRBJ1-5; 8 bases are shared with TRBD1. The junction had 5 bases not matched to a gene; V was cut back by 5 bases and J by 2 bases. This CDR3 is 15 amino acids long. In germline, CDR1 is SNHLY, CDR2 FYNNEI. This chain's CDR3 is CASSRQGSGNQPQHF. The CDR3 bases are TGTGCCAGCAGTCGACAGGGGTCAGGCAATCAGCCCCAGCATTTT.

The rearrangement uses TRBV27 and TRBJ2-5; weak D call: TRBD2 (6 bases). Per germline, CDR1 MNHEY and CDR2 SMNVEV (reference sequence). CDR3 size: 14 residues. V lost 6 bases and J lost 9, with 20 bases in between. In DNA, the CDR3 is TGTGCCAGCAGCCCCGGGTGGGCCCGCGGGGCCCAGTACTTC. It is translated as CASSPGWARGAQYF.

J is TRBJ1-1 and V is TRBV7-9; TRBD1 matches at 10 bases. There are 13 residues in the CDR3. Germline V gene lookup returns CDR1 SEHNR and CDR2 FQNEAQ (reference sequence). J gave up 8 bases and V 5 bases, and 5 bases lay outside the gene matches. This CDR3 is CASSRDRGLEAFF. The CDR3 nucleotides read TGTGCCAGCAGCCGGGACAGGGGTTTAGAAGCTTTCTTT.

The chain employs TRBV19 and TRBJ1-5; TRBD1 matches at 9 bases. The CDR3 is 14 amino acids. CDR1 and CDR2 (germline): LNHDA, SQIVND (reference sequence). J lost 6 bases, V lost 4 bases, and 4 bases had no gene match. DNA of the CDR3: TGTGCCAGTAGTACACAGGGGGCCTCTCAGCCCCAGCATTTT. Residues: CASSTQGASQPQHF.

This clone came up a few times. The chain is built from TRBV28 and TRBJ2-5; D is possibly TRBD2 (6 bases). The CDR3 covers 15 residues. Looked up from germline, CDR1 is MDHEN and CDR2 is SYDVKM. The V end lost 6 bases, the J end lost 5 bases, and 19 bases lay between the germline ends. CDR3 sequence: CASRTTPSDGETQYF. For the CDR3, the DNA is TGTGCCAGCAGGACCACACCTAGCGATGGGGAGACCCAGTACTTC. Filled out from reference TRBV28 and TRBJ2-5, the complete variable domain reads DVKVTQSSRYLVKRTGEKVFLECVQDMDHENMFWYRQDPGLGLRLIYFSYDVKMKEKGDIPEGYSVSREKKERFSLILESASTNQTSMYLCASRTTPSDGETQYFGPGTRLLVL.

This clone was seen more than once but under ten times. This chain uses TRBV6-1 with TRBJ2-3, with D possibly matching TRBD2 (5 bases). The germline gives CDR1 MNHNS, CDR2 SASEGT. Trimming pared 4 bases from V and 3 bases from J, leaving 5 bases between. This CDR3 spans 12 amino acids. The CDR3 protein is CASSAGTDTQYF. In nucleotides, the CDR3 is TGTGCCAGCAGTGCGGGAACAGATACGCAGTATTTT.

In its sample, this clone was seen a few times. The CDR3 region has the DNA TGTGCCAGCAGCTTAGTAGGGGCCAATACCTACGAGCAGTACTTC. Encoded protein: CASSLVGANTYEQYF. J is TRBJ2-7 and V is TRBV13; maybe TRBD1 (5 bases). In germline, CDR1 is PRHDT, CDR2 FYEKMQ (reference sequence). V gave up 1 base and J gave up 2 bases, with 12 bases separating them. CDR3 size: 15 residues.

This chain's CDR3 is CSVEGWQGYGYTF. CDR3 DNA sequence: TGCAGCGTTGAGGGGTGGCAGGGGTATGGCTACACCTTC. The chain uses TRBV29-1 and TRBJ1-2; tentative D call: TRBD1 (6 bases). Germline CDR1 reads SQVTM; CDR2 reads ANQGSEA. The CDR3 spans 13 residues. Trimming pared 3 bases from V and 5 bases from J, leaving 13 bases between.

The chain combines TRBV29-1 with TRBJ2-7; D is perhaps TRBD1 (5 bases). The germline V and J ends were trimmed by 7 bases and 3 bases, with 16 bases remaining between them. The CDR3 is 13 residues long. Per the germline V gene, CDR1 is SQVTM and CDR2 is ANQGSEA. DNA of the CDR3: TGCAGCGCCCAGGGAACTCGTAACTACGAGCAGTACTTC. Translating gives CSAQGTRNYEQYF.

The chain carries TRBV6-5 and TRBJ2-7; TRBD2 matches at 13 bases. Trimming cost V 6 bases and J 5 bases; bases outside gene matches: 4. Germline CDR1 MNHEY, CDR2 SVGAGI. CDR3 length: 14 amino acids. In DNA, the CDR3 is TGTGCCAGCAGACGGACTAGCGGGAGCCACGAGCAGTACTTC. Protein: CASRRTSGSHEQYF.

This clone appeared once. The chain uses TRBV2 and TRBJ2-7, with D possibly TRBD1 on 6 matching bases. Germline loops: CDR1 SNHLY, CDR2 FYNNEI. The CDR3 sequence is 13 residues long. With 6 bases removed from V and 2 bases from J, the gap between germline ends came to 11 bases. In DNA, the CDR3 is TGTGCCAGCAGGACAGGCGGCCCCTACGAGCAGTACTTC. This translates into CASRTGGPYEQYF.

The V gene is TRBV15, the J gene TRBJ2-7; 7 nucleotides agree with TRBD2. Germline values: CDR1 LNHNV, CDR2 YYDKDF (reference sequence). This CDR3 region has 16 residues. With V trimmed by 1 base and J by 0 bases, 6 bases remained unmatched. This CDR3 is CATSRAGLSSSYEQYF. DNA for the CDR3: TGTGCCACCAGCAGAGCGGGACTATCGAGCTCCTACGAGCAGTACTTC.

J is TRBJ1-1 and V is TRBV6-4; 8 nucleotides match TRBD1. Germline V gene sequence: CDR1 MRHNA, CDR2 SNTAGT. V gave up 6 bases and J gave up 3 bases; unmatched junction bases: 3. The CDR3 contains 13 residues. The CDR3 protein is CASREGQDTEAFF. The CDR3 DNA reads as TGTGCCAGCAGGGAGGGACAGGACACTGAAGCTTTCTTT.

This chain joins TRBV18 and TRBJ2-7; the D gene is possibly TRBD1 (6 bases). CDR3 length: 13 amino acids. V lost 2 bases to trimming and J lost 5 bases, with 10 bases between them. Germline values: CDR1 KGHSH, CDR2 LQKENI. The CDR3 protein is CASSPGGENEQYF. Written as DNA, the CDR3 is TGTGCCAGCTCACCAGGGGGCGAAAACGAGCAGTACTTC.

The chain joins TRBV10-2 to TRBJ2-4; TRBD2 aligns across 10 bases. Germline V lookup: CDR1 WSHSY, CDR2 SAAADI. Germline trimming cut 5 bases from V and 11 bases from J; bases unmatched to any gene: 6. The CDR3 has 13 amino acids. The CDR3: CASSSGRASLQYF. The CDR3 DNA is TGCGCCAGCAGTAGCGGGAGGGCCTCCCTTCAGTACTTC.